One and the same sample provided the 20 T cell receptor beta chains below, sequenced in a study of blood T cell repertoires in COVID-19. Only in-frame clones appear in the TCRdb table, and some are missing; sequencing was by immunoSEQ multiplex PCR. Here the sample spans about 250,000 clones, about 90% being singletons. The source material was peripheral blood. The receptors derive from a man aged 80 or over with acute or convalescent COVID-19.

The chain employs TRBV6-6 and TRBJ2-1; no clear D gene. CDR1 and CDR2 from the germline V gene are MNHNY and SVGAGI (reference sequence). The CDR3 covers 13 residues. The V end was cut by 7 bases, the J end by 8 bases, with 15 bases between. The CDR3 bases are TGTGCCAGCACCGGTCTCACAAGCGATGAGCAGTTCTTC. Translation gives CASTGLTSDEQFF.

The V gene is TRBV6-5, the J gene TRBJ2-2, with 7 positions matching TRBD1. The CDR3 totals 14 residues. The germline CDR1 and CDR2 sequences are MNHEY and SVGAGI. V shed 7 bases, J shed 5 bases, and the junction held 7 bases outside the gene matches. The CDR3 sequence is CASTWGRGTGELFF. CDR3 nucleotide sequence: TGTGCCAGCACTTGGGGCAGGGGGACCGGGGAGCTGTTTTTT.

The V call is TRBV4-1, the J call TRBJ2-7, with 7 bases fitting TRBD2. The V gene's germline CDR1 is MGHRA and CDR2 YSYEKL. There are 15 residues in the CDR3. Trimming removed 5 bases from V and 5 bases from J; junction bases left unmatched: 12. CDR3 sequence reads: CASSLSTSLGDEQYF. CDR3 nucleotides: TGCGCCAGCAGCTTATCGACTAGCTTGGGCGACGAGCAGTACTTC.

Only one count was recorded for this clone. This chain links TRBV10-1 with TRBJ2-3, with TRBD2 as a possible D gene (7 bases). Trimming stripped 6 bases from V and 1 base from J, with 29 bases between. CDR3 length equals 20 residues. From germline, CDR1 is WNHNN and CDR2 SYGVQD (reference sequence). The DNA for the CDR3 is TGCGCCAGCAGGACACCGACGGGGAGGGGGTACGGCTACGGCACAGATACGCAGTATTTT. This codes for CASRTPTGRGYGYGTDTQYF.

V is TRBV6-6 and J is TRBJ2-1; D might be TRBD2 (5 bases). The V end lost 2 bases, the J end lost 4 bases, and 9 bases lay between the germline ends. The CDR3 spans 14 residues. In germline, CDR1 is MNHNY, CDR2 SVGAGI (reference sequence). The CDR3 DNA reads as TGTGCCAGCAGTTACCAGCGGCTTTACAATGAGCAGTTCTTC. This encodes CASSYQRLYNEQFF.

The chain combines TRBV28 with TRBJ2-1, with TRBD2 identical over 9 bases. The CDR3 has 16 residues. The V segment lost 5 bases and the J segment 12 bases; nucleotides outside the gene matches: 17. From germline, CDR1 is MDHEN and CDR2 SYDVKM. Here the CDR3 reads CASSQPGLAGGGGQFF. CDR3 bases: TGTGCCAGCAGTCAGCCGGGACTAGCAGGAGGGGGAGGGCAGTTCTTC.

The chain joins TRBV27 to TRBJ1-1; possible D gene TRBD1, 6 bases. This CDR3 region has 16 residues. From germline, CDR1 is MNHEY and CDR2 SMNVEV (reference sequence). Trimming removed 6 bases at V and 0 bases at J, with 17 bases between. CDR3 protein: CASRKGGGGMNTEAFF. The CDR3 DNA reads as TGTGCCAGCAGAAAAGGGGGTGGAGGAATGAACACTGAAGCTTTCTTT.

The chain links TRBV5-5 to TRBJ2-1; TRBD2 might be the D (6 bases). Trimming cost V 8 bases and J 4 bases, with 16 bases left between them. Germline CDR1 SGHKS, CDR2 YYEKEE (reference sequence). CDR3 length: 14 residues. The CDR3 spells CASLRDSLYNEQFF. In DNA form, the CDR3 reads TGTGCCAGTTTGCGGGATTCCCTTTACAATGAGCAGTTCTTC.

This clone was seen only a few times. The chain couples TRBV6-6 to TRBJ2-1; no definite D call. V was trimmed by 6 bases and J by 7 bases, leaving 7 bases between them. Germline V gives CDR1 MNHNY, CDR2 SVGAGI (reference sequence). This CDR3 is built from 11 residues. The chain's CDR3 is CASSPRNEQFF. CDR3 DNA sequence: TGTGCCAGCAGCCCCAGAAATGAGCAGTTCTTC.

This sequence joins TRBV4-2 and TRBJ2-1; 8 positions agree with TRBD2. CDR3 length: 16 amino acids. Germline trimming cut 1 base from V and 8 bases from J; bases unmatched to any gene: 10. Germline CDR1 LGHNA, CDR2 YNFKEQ. Here the CDR3 DNA reads TGTGCCAGCAGCCAAGCGGGAGCGGGGGTGGGTGATGAGCAGTTCTTC. Translation gives CASSQAGAGVGDEQFF.

V is TRBV19 and J is TRBJ2-7; TRBD1 might be the D (5 bases). Germline V gene lookup returns CDR1 LNHDA and CDR2 SQIVND (reference sequence). This CDR3 contains 15 residues. V lost 1 base and J lost 0, with 10 bases in between. The CDR3 spells CASSIASRASYEQYF. The CDR3 DNA sequence: TGTGCCAGTAGTATAGCTTCCAGGGCCTCCTACGAGCAGTACTTC.

The chain carries TRBV5-1 and TRBJ1-2; the match to TRBD1 covers 7 bases. Germline CDR1 is SGHRS and CDR2 is YFSETQ. The CDR3 covers 13 residues. Trimming cost V 2 bases and J 2 bases; bases outside gene matches: 0. Here the CDR3 DNA reads TGCGCCAGCAGCTTACAGGGGAACTATGGCTACACCTTC. Translating gives CASSLQGNYGYTF. Complete variable domain (other parts from reference TRBV5-1 and TRBJ1-2): KAGVTQTPRYLIKTRGQQVTLSCSPISGHRSVSWYQQTPGQGLQFLFEYFSETQRNKGNFPGRFSGRQFSNSRSEMNVSTLELGDSALYLCASSLQGNYGYTFGSGTRLTVV.

With regard to this clone: Other DNA sequences in the sample encode the same CDR3. The CDR3 nucleotides read TGTGCCAGTAGTATAAGAGGTCAGCCCCAGCATTTT. This gives the protein CASSIRGQPQHF. J is TRBJ1-5 and V is TRBV19, with no clear D. The CDR3 runs 12 residues. Trimming cost V 2 bases and J 6 bases, with 5 bases left between them. The V gene's germline CDR1 is LNHDA and CDR2 SQIVND (reference sequence).

The chain employs TRBV7-2 and TRBJ2-1, with TRBD2 matching 13 bases. CDR3 size: 17 residues. The germline gives CDR1 SGHTA, CDR2 FQGNSA. The trim removed 5 bases at V and 4 bases at J, leaving 8 bases unmatched. The CDR3 sequence: CASSRTSGSPGYNEQFF. In DNA form, the CDR3 reads TGTGCCAGCAGCCGGACTAGCGGGAGCCCGGGATACAATGAGCAGTTCTTC. Variable domain in full (rest from reference TRBV7-2 and TRBJ2-1): GAGVSQSPSNKVTEKGKDVELRCDPISGHTALYWYRQSLGQGLEFLIYFQGNSAPDKSGLPSDRFSAERTGGSVSTLTIQRTQQEDSAVYLCASSRTSGSPGYNEQFFGPGTRLTVL.

The chain employs TRBV21-1 and TRBJ2-7; the table's TRBD2 call for D was not verified on the DNA. TRBV21-1 represents a pseudogene. The CDR3 covers 14 residues. Here the CDR3 DNA reads TGTGCCAGCAGGGCGGCGAAACTCACCTACGAGCAGTACTTC. As protein: CASRAAKLTYEQYF.

The chain employs TRBV25-1 and TRBJ1-1; TRBD1 matches 7 bases. V was pared by 3 bases and J by 10 bases, with 11 bases of the junction left unmatched. Germline CDR1 MGHDK, CDR2 SYGVNS. The CDR3 contains 14 residues. Here the CDR3 DNA reads TGTGCCAGCAGTGATCGCGACAGGGCGGGCGTAGCTTTCTTT. This sequence encodes CASSDRDRAGVAFF.

The gene calls are TRBV7-9 and TRBJ2-1; 9 nucleotides line up with TRBD1. The CDR3 runs 15 residues. The ends lost 0 bases at V and 7 bases at J; junction bases unmatched: 4. Germline loops: CDR1 SEHNR, CDR2 FQNEAQ (reference sequence). The CDR3: CASSLAGTGSNEQFF. CDR3 DNA sequence: TGTGCCAGCAGCTTAGCAGGGACAGGGTCAAATGAGCAGTTCTTC.

This chain joins TRBV6-5 and TRBJ2-3; D remains ambiguous. The CDR3 consists of 13 residues. From germline, CDR1 is MNHEY and CDR2 SVGAGI. Trimming removed 2 bases at V and 6 bases at J, with 9 bases between. The CDR3 loop reads CASSYAEEDTQYF. As DNA, the CDR3 is TGTGCCAGCAGTTACGCCGAAGAGGATACGCAGTATTTT.

The J gene is TRBJ1-2, the V gene TRBV6-5, with no clear D. Germline V CDR1 and CDR2: MNHEY, SVGAGI. This CDR3 has 14 residues. Trimming shortened V by 0 bases and J by 3 bases, and 8 bases separated the two germline ends. The DNA for the CDR3 is TGTGCCAGCAGTTACTCGGGCGACCACTATGGCTACACCTTC. It is translated as CASSYSGDHYGYTF.

The gene calls are TRBV5-1 and TRBJ2-7; 7 bases line up with TRBD1. The CDR3 sequence is 14 residues long. The germline gives CDR1 SGHRS, CDR2 YFSETQ. The J segment lost 0 bases and the V segment lost 4 bases, leaving 4 bases of the junction unmatched. This CDR3 is CASSARTGSYEQYF. CDR3 coding DNA: TGCGCCAGCAGCGCCCGGACAGGCTCCTACGAGCAGTACTTC. The complete variable domain, with remaining parts taken from reference TRBV5-1 and TRBJ2-7, reads KAGVTQTPRYLIKTRGQQVTLSCSPISGHRSVSWYQQTPGQGLQFLFEYFSETQRNKGNFPGRFSGRQFSNSRSEMNVSTLELGDSALYLCASSARTGSYEQYFGPGTRLTVT.